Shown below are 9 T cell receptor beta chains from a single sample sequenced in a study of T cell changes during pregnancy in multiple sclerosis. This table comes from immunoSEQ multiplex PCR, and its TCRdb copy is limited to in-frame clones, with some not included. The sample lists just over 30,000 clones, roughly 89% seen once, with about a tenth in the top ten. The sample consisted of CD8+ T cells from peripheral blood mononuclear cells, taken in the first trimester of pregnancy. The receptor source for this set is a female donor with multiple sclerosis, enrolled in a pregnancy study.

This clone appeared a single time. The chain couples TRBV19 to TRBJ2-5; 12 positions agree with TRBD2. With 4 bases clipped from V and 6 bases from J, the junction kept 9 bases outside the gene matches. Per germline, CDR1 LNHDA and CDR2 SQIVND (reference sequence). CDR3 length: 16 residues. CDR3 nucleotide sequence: TGTGCCAGTAGTAGGGAGACTAGCGGGAGATCAAAGACCCAGTACTTC. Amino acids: CASSRETSGRSKTQYF.

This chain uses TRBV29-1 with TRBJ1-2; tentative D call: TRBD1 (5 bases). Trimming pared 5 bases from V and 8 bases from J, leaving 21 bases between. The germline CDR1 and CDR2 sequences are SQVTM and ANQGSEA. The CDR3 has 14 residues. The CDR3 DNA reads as TGCAGCGTTTGGGGGGGGACGGAATTCGGAGGCTACACCTTC. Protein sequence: CSVWGGTEFGGYTF.

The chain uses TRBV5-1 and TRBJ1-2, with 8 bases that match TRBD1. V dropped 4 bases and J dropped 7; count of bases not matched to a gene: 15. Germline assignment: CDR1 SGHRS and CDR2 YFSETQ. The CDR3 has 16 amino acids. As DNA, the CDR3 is TGCGCCAGCAGCCCGGACGCCCAGGGGGCGCCGAGTGGCTACACCTTC. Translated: CASSPDAQGAPSGYTF.

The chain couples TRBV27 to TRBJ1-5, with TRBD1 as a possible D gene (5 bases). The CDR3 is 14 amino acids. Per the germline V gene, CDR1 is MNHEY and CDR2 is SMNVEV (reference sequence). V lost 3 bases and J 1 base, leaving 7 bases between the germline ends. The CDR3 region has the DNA TGTGCCAGCAGTTTTCGACAGAGCAATCAGCCCCAGCATTTT. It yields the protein CASSFRQSNQPQHF.

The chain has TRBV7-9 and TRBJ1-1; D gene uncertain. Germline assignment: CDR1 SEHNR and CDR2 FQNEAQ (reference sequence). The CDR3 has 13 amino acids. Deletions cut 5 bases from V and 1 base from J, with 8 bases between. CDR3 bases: TGTGCCAGCAGCGTCCCGGGGAACACTGAAGCTTTCTTT. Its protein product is CASSVPGNTEAFF.

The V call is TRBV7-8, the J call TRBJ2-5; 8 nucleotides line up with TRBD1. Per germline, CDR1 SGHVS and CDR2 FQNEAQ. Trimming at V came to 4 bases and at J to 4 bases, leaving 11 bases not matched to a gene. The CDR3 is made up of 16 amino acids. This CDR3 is CASSSTRDRGRETQYF. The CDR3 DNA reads TGTGCCAGCAGCTCCACCCGCGACAGGGGAAGAGAGACCCAGTACTTC.

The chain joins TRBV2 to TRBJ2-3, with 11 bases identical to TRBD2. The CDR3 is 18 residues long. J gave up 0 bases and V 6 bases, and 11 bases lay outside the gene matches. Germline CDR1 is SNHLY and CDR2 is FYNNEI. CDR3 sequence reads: CASRGGLAGDPSTDTQYF. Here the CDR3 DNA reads TGTGCCAGCAGGGGTGGACTAGCGGGCGACCCTAGCACAGATACGCAGTATTTT.

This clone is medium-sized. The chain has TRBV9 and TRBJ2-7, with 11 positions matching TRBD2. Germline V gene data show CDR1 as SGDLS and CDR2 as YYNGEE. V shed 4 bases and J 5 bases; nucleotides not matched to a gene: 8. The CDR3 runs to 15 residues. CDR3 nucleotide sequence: TGTGCCAGCAGCACACATGAACTAGCGGGAGACGAGCAGTACTTC. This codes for CASSTHELAGDEQYF.

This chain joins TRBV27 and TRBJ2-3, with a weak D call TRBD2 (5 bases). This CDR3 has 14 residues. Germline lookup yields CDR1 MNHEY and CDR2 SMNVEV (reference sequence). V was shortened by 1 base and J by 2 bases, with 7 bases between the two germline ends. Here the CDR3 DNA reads TGTGCCAGCAGTTTATTGGAGGCCACAGATACGCAGTATTTT. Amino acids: CASSLLEATDTQYF.